This T cell receptor (beta chain) was identified during a study of metastatic and nonmetastatic thyroid tumors (dated by TCRdb to the early 2020s). Broadly, across the study: For patients with malignant and with benign thyroid disease, the researchers compared repertoires between peripheral blood samples and tumor or nodule tissue samples. Overall results and qualifications from the work: In both blood and tumor samples, malignant tumors were reported to have significantly higher TCR beta diversity than benign nodules.

This clone showed up many times. Its antigen target is currently unknown. One base away there is no much larger clone; base qualities are not given. V drops 4 bases and J drops 5 bases, leaving 11 bases in between. The CDR3 covers 13 residues, taking in both the cysteine and the phenylalanine. The entry retains the CDR3 DNA only, 39 bases that are in frame from base 1. As encoded in the germline V gene, CDR1 is SGHAT while CDR2 is FQNNGV. No treatment had been received by any patient before thyroid surgery. The study retrospectively analysed patient clinical samples collected from about 2012 to 2018 using T-cell receptor beta sequencing. Library preparation used PCR. Instrument used: Illumina HiSeq 4000. High-throughput sequencing was used to profile the CDR3 region of the TCR beta-chain in every patient. The authors' analysis ran thus. Drawing on CDR3 differences between clinicopathological groups, the researchers built a classifier meant to tell apart patients with distant-metastatic papillary thyroid cancer. The Shannon index was used to measure repertoire diversity, and the Morisita-Horn index was used to measure how similar tumor and blood repertoires were. TCRdb reprocessed the public reads (quality trimming at Q25 with fastp, clone calling with MiXCR) and kept in-frame beta chains. V and J calls and clone size were set by TCRdb, not the authors. This sample is represented by over 25,000 clones; roughly 21% of them were singletons. The ten largest account for approximately 8.2% of the sample.

The TCR was taken from a female donor with papillary thyroid cancer or a benign thyroid nodule (not recorded which). Some clones in this sample may be carry-over from other donors' samples. Sample: blood. The chain couples TRBV11-2 to TRBJ1-2; TRBD1 is possibly the D segment (6 matching bases). CDR3 protein: CASSWDMEYGYTF. The sequenced DNA is TGTGCCAGCAGCTGGGACATGGAGTATGGCTACACCTTC.